This TCR beta chain was sequenced in a study of blood T cell repertoires in COVID-19. TCRdb's copy holds only in-frame clones and misses some; the assay was immunoSEQ multiplex PCR. The repertoire has 200,000 to 300,000 clones, 70% to 90% of them found once; the top ten carry 2.3%. This clone was seen a single time. Trimming cost V 6 bases and J 3 bases; bases outside gene matches: 7. The CDR3 runs 14 residues. Germline V CDR1 and CDR2: MNHEY, SMNVEV (reference sequence). The material sequenced was peripheral blood. The sequence was collected from a woman in her 50s with acute or convalescent COVID-19. The chain carries TRBV27 and TRBJ2-7; the match to TRBD2 covers 8 bases. The CDR3 sequence is CASSPRREDYEQYF. The DNA for the CDR3 is TGTGCCAGCAGCCCGCGGCGGGAGGACTACGAGCAGTACTTC.